Detailed here is one T cell receptor beta chain. Its specific antigen is unknown. No per-base quality is available; no much larger clone lies one base away. This sample stems from a study of early T cells in non-severe SARS-CoV-2 infection (dated by TCRdb to the early 2020s). Context from the whole study: TCR sequencing used bulk RNA from unsorted whole blood, so alpha and beta chains could not be paired.

The receptor library was made with 5' RACE. The listed sequencing device is NextSeq 500. Unique molecular identifiers were attached to individual cDNA molecules in the TCR library protocol so that sequencing error and PCR bias could be corrected. Both TCR alpha and beta chains were sequenced, and tight co-correlation was observed between alpha and beta sequence abundances in each sample. Under the source paper's analysis protocol: Decombinator V4 was used to annotate TCR sequences for V gene, J gene and CDR3. Expanded TCRs were defined as changing significantly between any two time points under a Poisson model with p below 0.0001. Abundances of TCRs were expressed as counts per million after normalisation to the total number of TCRs sequenced in each sample. MAIT TCRs were defined by TRAV1-2 paired with TRAJ12, TRAJ20 or TRAJ33, and iNKT TCRs by TRAV10 paired with TRAJ18. VDJdb, accessed on 1 November 2021, was searched for TCRs annotated for CMV, EBV and SARS-CoV-2, and TCRs annotated for more than one antigen were excluded. TCRdb ran its own pipeline on the public reads, namely fastp trimming at Q25 and MiXCR clone calling, and kept in-frame beta chains. Every entry covers one CDR3 protein and lists the most common genes and DNA from its rows. TCRdb, not the original authors, processed these V and J calls. Within this sample are some 87,000 distinct CDR3 sequences, with roughly 12% of them counted one time only. Approximately 2.6% of the sample is in the top ten clones.

V was cut back by 6 bases and J by 3 bases, leaving a gap of 14 bases between them. The CDR3 contains 14 residues, cysteine and phenylalanine counted. CDR3 DNA is the only sequence kept; it has 42 bases, read in frame from the first base. The paper's findings and limits, for the study overall: VDJdb matching was skewed toward anti-spike CD8 responses and likely underestimated virus-specific expansions, missing private and CD4 specificities.

A case-control design nested within a healthcare worker cohort in London, UK, was used, with weekly nasopharyngeal swab PCR tests and blood sampling performed. Healthcare workers were enrolled in the week of the UK lockdown, from 23 to 31 March 2020, and were followed every week for up to roughly 16 weeks. This sequence uses TRBV12-3 or TRBV12-4 and TRBJ2-5; D gene: possibly TRBD1, on 5 matching bases. This TCR was recovered from an adult who was a healthcare worker with PCR-confirmed SARS-CoV-2 infection or an uninfected control (not recorded which). The sample comprised whole blood. The CDR3 region: CASSPSGREETQYF. At the DNA level, the sequence is TGTGCCAGCAGCCCCTCAGGCAGGGAAGAGACCCAGTACTTC.